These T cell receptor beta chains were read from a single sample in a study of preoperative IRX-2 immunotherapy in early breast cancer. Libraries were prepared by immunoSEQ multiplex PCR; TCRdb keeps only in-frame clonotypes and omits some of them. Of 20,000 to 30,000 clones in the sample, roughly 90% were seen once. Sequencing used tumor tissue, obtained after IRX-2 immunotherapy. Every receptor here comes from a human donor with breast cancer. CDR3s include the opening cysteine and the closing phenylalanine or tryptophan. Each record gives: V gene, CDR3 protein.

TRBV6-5	CASSYSRRNSPLHF
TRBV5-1	CASSLGLPMRDEAFF
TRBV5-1	CASSPTSGTGEETQYF
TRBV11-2	CASSRRLAGITDTQYF
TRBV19	CASSHRSGGTDTQYF
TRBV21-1	CASEHFHRPRTDTQYF
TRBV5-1	CASSLAGVMGEKLFF
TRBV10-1	CASSRGDSLTTEAFF
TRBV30	CAWSVALEQFF
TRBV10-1	CASSEGGWNTEAFF
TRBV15	CATSSRTGQGGYTF
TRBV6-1	CASLGRGGNQPQHF
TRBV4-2	CASSQAGGKADTQYF
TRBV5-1	CASSLARDTSNTGELFF
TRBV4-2	CASSSRRGDTQYF
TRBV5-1	CASSLLAGGNTGELFF
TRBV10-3	CATQPFLNTEAFF
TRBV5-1	CASSLLAGLYNEQFF
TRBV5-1	CASSPPRDISDTQYF
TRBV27	CASSLEGVRETQYF
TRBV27	CASSLRAAQTGISGNTIYF
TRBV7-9	CASSSRPGTGGAYTGELFF
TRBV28	CASRIGISYNEQFF
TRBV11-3	CASSLEGIRHTEAFF
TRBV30	CAWSGRYSNQPQHF
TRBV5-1	CASSLVGTGSDEQFF
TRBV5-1	CASSPTTGGYGNTIYF
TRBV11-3	CASTRRSGGSTDTQYF